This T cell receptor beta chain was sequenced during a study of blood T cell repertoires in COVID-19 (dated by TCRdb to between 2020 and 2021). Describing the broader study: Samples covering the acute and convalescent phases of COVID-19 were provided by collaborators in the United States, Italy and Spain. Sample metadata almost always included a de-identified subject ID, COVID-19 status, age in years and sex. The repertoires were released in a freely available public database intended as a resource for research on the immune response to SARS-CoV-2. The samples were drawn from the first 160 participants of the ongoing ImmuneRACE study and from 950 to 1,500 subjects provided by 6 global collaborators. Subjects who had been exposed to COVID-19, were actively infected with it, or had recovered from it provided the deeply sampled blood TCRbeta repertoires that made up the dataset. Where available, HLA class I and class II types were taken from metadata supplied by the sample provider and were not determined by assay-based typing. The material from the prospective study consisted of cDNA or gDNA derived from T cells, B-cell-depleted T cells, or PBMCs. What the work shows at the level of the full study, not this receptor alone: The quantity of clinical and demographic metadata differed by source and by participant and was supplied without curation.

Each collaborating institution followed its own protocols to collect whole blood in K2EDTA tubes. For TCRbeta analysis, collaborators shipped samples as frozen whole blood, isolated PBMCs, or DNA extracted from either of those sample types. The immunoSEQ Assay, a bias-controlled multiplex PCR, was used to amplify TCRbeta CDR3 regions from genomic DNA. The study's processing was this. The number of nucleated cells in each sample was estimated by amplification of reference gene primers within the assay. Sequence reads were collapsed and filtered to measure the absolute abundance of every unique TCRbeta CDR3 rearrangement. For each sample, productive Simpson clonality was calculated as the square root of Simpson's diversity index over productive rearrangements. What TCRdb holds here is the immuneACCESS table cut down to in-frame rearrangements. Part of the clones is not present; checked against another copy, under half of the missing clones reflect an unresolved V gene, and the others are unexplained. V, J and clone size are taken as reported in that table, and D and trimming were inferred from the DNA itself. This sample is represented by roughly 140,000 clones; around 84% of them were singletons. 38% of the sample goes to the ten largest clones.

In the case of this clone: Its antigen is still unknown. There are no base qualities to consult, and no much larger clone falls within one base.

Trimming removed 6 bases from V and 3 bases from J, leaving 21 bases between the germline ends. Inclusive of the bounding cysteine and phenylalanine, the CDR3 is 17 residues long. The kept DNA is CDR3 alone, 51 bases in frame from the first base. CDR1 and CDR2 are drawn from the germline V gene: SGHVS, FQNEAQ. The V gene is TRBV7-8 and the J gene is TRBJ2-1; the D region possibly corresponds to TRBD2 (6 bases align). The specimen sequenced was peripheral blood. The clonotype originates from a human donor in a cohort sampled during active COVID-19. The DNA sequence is TGTGCCAGCAGTAACTCAAGGGCGGGGATATTCTACAATGAGCAGTTCTTC. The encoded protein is CASSNSRAGIFYNEQFF.